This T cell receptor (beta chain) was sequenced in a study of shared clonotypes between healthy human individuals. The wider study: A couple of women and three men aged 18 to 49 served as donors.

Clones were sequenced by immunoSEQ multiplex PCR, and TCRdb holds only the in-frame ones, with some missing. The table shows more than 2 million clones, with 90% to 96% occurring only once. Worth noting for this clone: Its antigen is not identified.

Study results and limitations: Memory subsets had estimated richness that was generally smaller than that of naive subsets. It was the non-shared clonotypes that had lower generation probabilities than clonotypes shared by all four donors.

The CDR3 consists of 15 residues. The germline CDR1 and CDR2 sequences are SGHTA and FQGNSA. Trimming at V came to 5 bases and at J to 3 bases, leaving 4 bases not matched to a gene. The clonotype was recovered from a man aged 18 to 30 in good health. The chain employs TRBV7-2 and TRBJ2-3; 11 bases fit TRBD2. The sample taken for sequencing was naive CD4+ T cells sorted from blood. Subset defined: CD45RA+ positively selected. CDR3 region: CASSVLAGDTDTQYF. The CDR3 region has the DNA TGTGCCAGCAGCGTACTAGCGGGAGATACAGATACGCAGTATTTT.